Given below is one TCR beta chain in context. The sample holds other DNA sequences that translate to the same CDR3. The sample originates from a study of shared clonotypes between healthy human individuals. J was trimmed by 2 bases and V by 3 bases; bases with no gene match: 3. The CDR3 is 15 amino acids. Germline loops: CDR1 KGHSH, CDR2 LQKENI. An even split of each subset's genomic DNA across several immunoSEQ plates was performed. Sequencing was performed on unsorted PBMC DNA using ten immunoSEQ deep assay plates. Data came from immunoSEQ multiplex PCR; TCRdb stores just in-frame clones and leaves some out. The table records about 560,000 clones, 70% to 80% of them present only once.

This receptor was identified in a woman aged 40 to 50 in good health. Some clones in this sample may be carry-over from other donors' samples. Sequenced sample: PBMCs. The gene calls are TRBV18 and TRBJ2-2; 7 bases are a match to TRBD1. The CDR3 region has the DNA TGTGCCAGCTCACCCGGACAGGCAAACACCGGGGAGCTGTTTTTT. Translating gives CASSPGQANTGELFF.